A selection of T cell receptor beta chains follows, all from one sample in a study of T cell responses to AZD1222 COVID-19 vaccine. The assay was immunoSEQ multiplex PCR, and TCRdb's table has in-frame clones only and misses some. The data hold about 110,000 clones, with roughly 88% observed a single time. Source: peripheral blood, taken on day 0 of AZD1222 vaccination. These receptors originate from an adult in good health. Each CDR3 is given with its conserved first and last residue. Each record gives: D gene, clone size, V gene, J gene, CDR3 DNA, CDR3 protein. The D gene is left open where the match is weak. A clone size is listed for some rows: how often the clone was seen (once, few, many), or a class if it is expanded.

D: -; size: -; V: TRBV5-1; J: TRBJ1-6; DNA: TGCGCCAGCAGCCCGGACGGTAATTCACCCCTCCACTTT; CDR3: CASSPDGNSPLHF
D: TRBD1; size: -; V: TRBV5-4; J: TRBJ1-2; DNA: TGTGCCAGCAGCTCCCACCGACAGGGGCCCTATGGCTACACCTTC; CDR3: CASSSHRQGPYGYTF
D: -; size: -; V: TRBV15; J: TRBJ1-5; DNA: TGTGCCACCAGCAGAGAAGGCAGGGTGCATCAGCCCCAGCATTTT; CDR3: CATSREGRVHQPQHF
D: -; size: -; V: TRBV19; J: TRBJ1-2; DNA: TGTGCCAGTAGGATTCAGAAGCACTATGGCTACACCTTC; CDR3: CASRIQKHYGYTF
D: -; size: -; V: TRBV10-1; J: TRBJ2-7; DNA: TGCGCCAGCAGTGAGTCGATTACAGACTCCTACGAGCAGTACTTC; CDR3: CASSESITDSYEQYF
D: -; size: -; V: TRBV3-1/TRBV3-2; J: TRBJ2-2; DNA: TGTGCCGCTGGAGCCGGGCGGGGATTCGGGGAGCTGTTTTTT; CDR3: CAAGAGRGFGELFF
D: -; size: -; V: TRBV3-1/TRBV3-2; J: TRBJ2-7; DNA: TGTGCCAGCAGCCAAGGAAGGGGACCCTACGAGCAGTACTTC; CDR3: CASSQGRGPYEQYF
D: TRBD1; size: -; V: TRBV5-6; J: TRBJ2-7; DNA: TGTGCCAGCAGCTTGGGGGCAGGGACAGGAGAGCAGTACTTC; CDR3: CASSLGAGTGEQYF
D: -; size: -; V: TRBV5-1; J: TRBJ1-4; DNA: TGCGCCAGCAGCTTGGTGGGGCAAGCTAATGAAAAACTGTTTTTT; CDR3: CASSLVGQANEKLFF
D: -; size: -; V: TRBV29-1; J: TRBJ2-7; DNA: TGCAGCGTTGAGGTGGGATACGAGCAGTACTTC; CDR3: CSVEVGYEQYF
D: TRBD2; size: -; V: TRBV6-1; J: TRBJ2-1; DNA: TGTGCCAGCAGTGAAACTAGCGGGACCTTCAATGAGCAGTTCTTC; CDR3: CASSETSGTFNEQFF
D: TRBD1; size: -; V: TRBV18; J: TRBJ1-1; DNA: TGTGCCAGCTCACCGCTGGGACAGGGGATGACTGAAGCTTTCTTT; CDR3: CASSPLGQGMTEAFF
D: -; size: -; V: TRBV28; J: TRBJ2-7; DNA: TGTGCCACCAAAAACTCGAGGCTAACCGCATACGAGCAGTACTTC; CDR3: CATKNSRLTAYEQYF
D: -; size: -; V: TRBV19; J: TRBJ2-1; DNA: TGTGCCAGTAGTATGCGGGGCAATGAGCAGTTCTTC; CDR3: CASSMRGNEQFF
D: -; size: once; V: TRBV28; J: TRBJ1-1; DNA: TGTGCCAGCAGCTCCCGTGGGGACGCTTTCTTT; CDR3: CASSSRGDAFF
D: -; size: -; V: TRBV6-2/TRBV6-3; J: TRBJ2-2; DNA: TGTGCCAGCAGCCAGACAGGGAACACCGGGGAGCTGTTTTTT; CDR3: CASSQTGNTGELFF
D: -; size: once; V: TRBV27; J: TRBJ1-1; DNA: TGTGCCAGCAGTTTAATGGGGGCCCCATTCCATTTTGAAGCTTTCTTT; CDR3: CASSLMGAPFHFEAFF
D: TRBD2; size: -; V: TRBV6-5; J: TRBJ2-2; DNA: TGTGCCAGCAGGACTAGCGGGAACACCGGGGAGCTGTTTTTT; CDR3: CASRTSGNTGELFF
D: -; size: -; V: TRBV29-1; J: TRBJ1-1; DNA: TGCAGCGCCAGAAGGGGGAACACTGAAGCTTTCTTT; CDR3: CSARRGNTEAFF
D: TRBD2; size: once; V: TRBV28; J: TRBJ2-3; DNA: TGTGCCAGCACTCTATTATCCCCCCGAGGGGAGGGTACGCAGTATTTT; CDR3: CASTLLSPRGEGTQYF
D: -; size: -; V: TRBV27; J: TRBJ2-6; DNA: TGTGCCAGCAGTCTCAGGGTATCTGGGGCCAACGTCCTGACTTTC; CDR3: CASSLRVSGANVLTF
D: -; size: -; V: TRBV12-1; J: TRBJ1-2; DNA: TGTGCCAGCACTTTTACTCATAGAGCTAACTATGGCTACACCTTC; CDR3: CASTFTHRANYGYTF
D: TRBD1; size: once; V: TRBV19; J: TRBJ1-5; DNA: TGTGCCAGTCGACAGGGGATGAGCAATCAGCCCCAGCATTTT; CDR3: CASRQGMSNQPQHF
D: -; size: -; V: TRBV5-6; J: TRBJ1-3; DNA: TGTGCCAGCAGCTTGTGGGGTGGTGGAAACACCATATATTTT; CDR3: CASSLWGGGNTIYF
D: -; size: -; V: TRBV18; J: TRBJ2-3; DNA: TGTGCCAGCTCACCACTGGGTAGCGCTGTAGATACGCAGTATTTT; CDR3: CASSPLGSAVDTQYF
D: -; size: once; V: TRBV5-1; J: TRBJ1-6; DNA: TGCGCCAGCAGCCCGTCCCAGCCAGGTCGGGGTTCACCCCTCCACTTT; CDR3: CASSPSQPGRGSPLHF